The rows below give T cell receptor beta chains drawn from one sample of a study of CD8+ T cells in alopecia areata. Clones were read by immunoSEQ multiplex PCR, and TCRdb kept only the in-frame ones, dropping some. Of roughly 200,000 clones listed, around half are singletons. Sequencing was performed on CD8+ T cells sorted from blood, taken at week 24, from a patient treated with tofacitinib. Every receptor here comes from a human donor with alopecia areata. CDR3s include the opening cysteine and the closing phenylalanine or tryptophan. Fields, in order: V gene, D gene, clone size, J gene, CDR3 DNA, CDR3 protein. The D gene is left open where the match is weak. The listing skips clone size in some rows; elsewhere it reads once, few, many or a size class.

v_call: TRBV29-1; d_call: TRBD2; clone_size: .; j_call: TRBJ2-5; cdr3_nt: TGCAGCGTTGAAGATCCCAGCGGGGGTAACCAAGAGACCCAGTACTTC; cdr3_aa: CSVEDPSGGNQETQYF
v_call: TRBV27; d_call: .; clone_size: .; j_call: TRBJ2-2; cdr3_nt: TGTGCCAGCAGTCCCTGGGGAGGTCAGACTAACACCGGGGAGCTGTTTTTT; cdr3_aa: CASSPWGGQTNTGELFF
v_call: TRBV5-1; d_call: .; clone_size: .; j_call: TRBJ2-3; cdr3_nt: TGCGCCAGCAGCCCCTCCGGGACTCCTACCACAGATACGCAGTATTTT; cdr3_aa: CASSPSGTPTTDTQYF
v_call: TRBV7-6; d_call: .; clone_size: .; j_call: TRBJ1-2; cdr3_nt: TGTGCCAGCAGCCGGGCCCCAGCAGATGGCTACACCTTC; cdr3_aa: CASSRAPADGYTF
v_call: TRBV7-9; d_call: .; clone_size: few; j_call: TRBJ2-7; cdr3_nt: TGTGCCAGCAGCTTGACCGGGGCTTCCTACGAGCAGTACTTC; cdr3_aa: CASSLTGASYEQYF
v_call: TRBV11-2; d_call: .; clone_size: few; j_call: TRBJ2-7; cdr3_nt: TGTGCCAGCAGCTTAGATCGGGACTACGAGCAGTACTTC; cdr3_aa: CASSLDRDYEQYF
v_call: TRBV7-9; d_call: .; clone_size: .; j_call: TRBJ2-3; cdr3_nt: TGTGCCAGCAGCTTACCCGGGTTAGGTACAGATACGCAGTATTTT; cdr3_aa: CASSLPGLGTDTQYF
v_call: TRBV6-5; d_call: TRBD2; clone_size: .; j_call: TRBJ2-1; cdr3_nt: TGTGCCAGCAGTCCGGGACTACCCAATGAGCAGTTCTTC; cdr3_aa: CASSPGLPNEQFF
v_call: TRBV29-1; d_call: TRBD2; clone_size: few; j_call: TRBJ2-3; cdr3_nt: TGCAGCGTTGAAGATCTTCTAGCGGGGGGAGCAGATACGCAGTATTTT; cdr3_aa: CSVEDLLAGGADTQYF
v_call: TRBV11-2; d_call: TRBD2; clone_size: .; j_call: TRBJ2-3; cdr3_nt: TGTGCCAGCAGCTCCCTAGCGGGGGGGCGAACAGATACGCAGTATTTT; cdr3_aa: CASSSLAGGRTDTQYF